This T cell receptor beta chain came from a study of OX40 agonist ivuxolimab in advanced cancers. About the study: Patients were treated with intravenous ivuxolimab, dosed at 0.01 to 10 mg/kg and infused every 2 weeks.

This clone has a single count. Using immunoSEQ multiplex PCR, the repertoire was profiled, and TCRdb retains in-frame clones only, with some absent. Here the sample spans tens of thousands of clones, 70% to 90% being singletons. Here the sequenced sample was CD4+ or CD8+ T cells sorted from blood, taken in a trial of the OX40 agonist ivuxolimab. This receptor was obtained from an adult with an advanced solid tumor such as melanoma, head and neck, liver or kidney cancer.

CDR3: CASRLVGPENIQYF. The CDR3 coding sequence is TGTGCCAGCAGACTAGTGGGGCCCGAAAACATTCAGTACTTC. The V gene is TRBV2, the J gene TRBJ2-4; either TRBD1 or TRBD2 may fit D (5 bases each). The CDR3 sequence is 14 residues long. Germline CDR1 reads SNHLY; CDR2 reads FYNNEI. Trimming left V 6 bases short and J 5 bases short, with 14 bases between.